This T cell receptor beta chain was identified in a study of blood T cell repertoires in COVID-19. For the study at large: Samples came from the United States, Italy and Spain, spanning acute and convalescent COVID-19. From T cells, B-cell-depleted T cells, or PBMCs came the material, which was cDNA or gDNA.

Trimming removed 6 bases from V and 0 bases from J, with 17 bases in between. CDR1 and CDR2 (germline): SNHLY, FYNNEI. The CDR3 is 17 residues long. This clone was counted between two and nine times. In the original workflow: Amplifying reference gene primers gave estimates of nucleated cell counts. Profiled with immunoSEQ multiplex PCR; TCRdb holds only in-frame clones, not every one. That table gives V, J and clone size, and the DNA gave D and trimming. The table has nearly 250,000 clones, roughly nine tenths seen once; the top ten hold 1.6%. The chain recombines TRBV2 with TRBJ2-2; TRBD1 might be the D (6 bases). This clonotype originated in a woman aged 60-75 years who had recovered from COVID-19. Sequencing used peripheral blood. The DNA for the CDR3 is TGTGCCAGCAGCACCCAACTCGGACAGACGAACACCGGGGAGCTGTTTTTT. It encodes CASSTQLGQTNTGELFF.